One sample yielded the 14 T cell receptor beta chains listed below, sequenced in a study of draining lymph node invasion in breast cancer. Each CDR3 protein is one row after TCRdb ran MiXCR on the bulk RNA-seq reads. Here the sample spans almost 2,500 distinct CDR3 sequences, approximately 85% being singletons. The CD4+ CD45RA- CD25- gate defined the sorted memory conventional CD4 T cells. The sequenced sample consisted of sorted memory CD4+ effector T cells from a lymph node. The source of these receptors is a female donor with luminal breast cancer.

The genes are TRBV5-1 and TRBJ1-2; tentatively, D is TRBD1 (6 bases). CDR1 is SGHRS, CDR2 YFSETQ, per germline. The ends were cut back, 0 bases at V and 4 bases at J, with 7 bases in the middle. The CDR3 runs 13 residues. In nucleotides, the CDR3 is TGCGCCAGCAGCTTGGCGGACAGCTATGGCTACACCTTC. Amino acids: CASSLADSYGYTF.

Comment on this clonotype: The junction departs from germline at one end; a sequencing error may be responsible. The chain couples TRBV13 to TRBJ1-5; D not resolved. The CDR3 is made up of 16 amino acids. Germline CDR1 PRHDT, CDR2 FYEKMQ (reference sequence). CDR3 bases: TGTGCCAGCAGCTTAGCCGGTGTAACTAGCAATAAGCCCCAGCATTTT. It specifies CASSLAGVTSNKPQHF.

The V and J genes are TRBV5-1 and TRBJ2-1, with D possibly matching TRBD2 (5 bases). Trimming stripped 0 bases from V and 8 bases from J, with 15 bases between. The CDR3 covers 15 residues. In germline, CDR1 is SGHRS, CDR2 YFSETQ. CDR3 region: CASSLDWRGRDEQFF. The CDR3 bases are TGCGCCAGCAGCTTGGACTGGCGCGGGCGGGATGAGCAGTTCTTC. Complete variable domain (other parts from reference TRBV5-1 and TRBJ2-1): KAGVTQTPRYLIKTRGQQVTLSCSPISGHRSVSWYQQTPGQGLQFLFEYFSETQRNKGNFPGRFSGRQFSNSRSEMNVSTLELGDSALYLCASSLDWRGRDEQFFGPGTRLTVL.

The chain links TRBV9 to TRBJ2-2; no clear D. Germline V gene data show CDR1 as SGDLS and CDR2 as YYNGEE. V shed 0 bases and J shed 4 bases, with 10 bases lying between them. The CDR3 spans 15 residues. Written as DNA, the CDR3 is TGTGCCAGCAGCGTAGATGTTAGATCCACCGGGGAGCTGTTTTTT. Protein product: CASSVDVRSTGELFF.

This clonotype was recorded once. The CDR3 DNA follows: TGTGCCAGCAGTTACGCCACTTCTGGAGGCTACACCTTC. This translates into CASSYATSGGYTF. This chain joins TRBV6-2 or TRBV6-3 and TRBJ1-2; D call uncertain. V was trimmed by 2 bases and J by 8 bases, leaving 12 bases between them. CDR1 and CDR2 from the germline V gene are MNHEY and SVGEGT. The CDR3 is 13 residues long.

The rearrangement links TRBV6-5 to TRBJ2-1, with D unresolved. The germline gives CDR1 MNHEY, CDR2 SVGAGI. The V end lost 3 bases, the J end lost 8 bases, and 11 bases lay between the germline ends. This CDR3 is built from 13 residues. The CDR3 DNA is TGTGCCAGCAGTTATCACAATCGCGATGAGCAGTTCTTC. Its protein product is CASSYHNRDEQFF.

The gene calls are TRBV20-1 and TRBJ1-5, with 8 nucleotides matching TRBD1. Germline values: CDR1 DFQATT, CDR2 SNEGSKA (reference sequence). This CDR3 contains 14 residues. Trimming removed 4 bases from V and 6 bases from J; junction bases left unmatched: 8. In nucleotides, the CDR3 is TGCAGTGCTACACAGGGGGGCGGGGGTCAGCCCCAGCATTTT. This encodes CSATQGGGGQPQHF.

This clonotype was picked up one time. The gene calls are TRBV5-1 and TRBJ1-6; 10 nucleotides match TRBD1. The CDR3 runs 16 residues. V dropped 0 bases and J dropped 9; count of bases not matched to a gene: 6. CDR1 and CDR2 (germline): SGHRS, YFSETQ. CDR3 in amino acids: CASSLEGGQGGSPLHF. The DNA of the CDR3 is TGCGCCAGCAGCTTGGAAGGCGGACAGGGGGGTTCACCCCTCCACTTT.

This rearrangement joins TRBV19 to TRBJ1-1; D not certain. This CDR3 spans 16 amino acids. The V end lost 5 bases, the J end lost 3 bases, and 19 bases lay between the germline ends. Germline loops: CDR1 LNHDA, CDR2 SQIVND (reference sequence). The CDR3 sequence is CASSPPGSDKDTEAFF. CDR3 DNA sequence: TGTGCCAGTAGTCCCCCGGGCTCGGATAAGGACACTGAAGCTTTCTTT.

V gene TRBV6-6 combines with J gene TRBJ2-6, with D possibly being TRBD2 (6 bases). V lost 6 bases to trimming and J lost 2 bases, with 11 bases between them. CDR1 MNHNY and CDR2 SVGAGI come from the germline V gene (reference sequence). This CDR3 is built from 15 residues. DNA for the CDR3: TGTGCCAGCAGGGGGGGAGAGGCTGGGGCCAACGTCCTGACTTTC. It yields the protein CASRGGEAGANVLTF.

The genes are TRBV4-2 and TRBJ1-5; D is unresolved. Trimming left V 0 bases short and J 4 bases short, with 10 bases between. Germline CDR1 and CDR2: LGHNA and YNFKEQ. The CDR3 runs to 15 residues. Here the CDR3 reads CASSQDGQDNQPQHF. The CDR3 DNA sequence: TGTGCCAGCAGCCAAGATGGCCAGGATAATCAGCCCCAGCATTTT.

The chain carries TRBV20-1 and TRBJ2-5; tentatively, D is TRBD1 or TRBD2 (5 bases each). The CDR3 covers 15 residues. V lost 3 bases, J lost 4 bases, and 18 bases lay in between. Germline loops: CDR1 DFQATT, CDR2 SNEGSKA (reference sequence). Written as DNA, the CDR3 is TGCAGTGCTAGCGGGGAGCAGGGTCGGGGAGAGACCCAGTACTTC. Its translation is CSASGEQGRGETQYF.

The chain couples TRBV29-1 to TRBJ2-2; TRBD1 agrees at 8 bases. The V gene end was trimmed by 4 bases and the J gene end by 4 bases; junction bases not matched to a gene: 5. The germline V gene has CDR1 SQVTM and CDR2 ANQGSEA. The CDR3 spans 14 residues. CDR3 in DNA: TGCAGCGTTGGGCCAGGGGGCGGCACCGGGGAGCTGTTTTTT. It is translated as CSVGPGGGTGELFF.

The rearrangement links TRBV7-3 to TRBJ1-1; D perhaps matches TRBD1 (6 bases). V was clipped by 4 bases and J by 1 base, with 7 bases between them. This CDR3 is 13 amino acids long. Germline V gives CDR1 SGHTA, CDR2 FQGTGA. The CDR3 nucleotides are TGTGCCAGCAGCTCACAGGGGAACACTGAAGCTTTCTTT. It codes for CASSSQGNTEAFF.